This TCR beta chain was found in a study of human versus mouse CDR3 diversity and MHC coevolution. Study-level points and caveats: Humans had the largest estimated TCR beta repertoire, some 1.5 million clonotypes.

Repertoires were generated with immunoSEQ multiplex PCR, while TCRdb's copy carries only in-frame clones and drops some. The profile shows about 81,000 clones, 85% to 95% of them singletons. This CDR3 is 14 amino acids long. Germline CDR1 and CDR2: SNHLY and FYNNEI. V lost 8 bases, J lost 0 bases, and 14 bases lay in between. Points on this clone: Antigen specificity is unknown.

The chain is built from TRBV2 and TRBJ2-7; TRBD1 might be the D (5 bases). Sample: naive CD4+ T cells from blood. The subset is: CD45RO-negative CD62L-positive naive CD4 T cells. This receptor was identified in a person between 30 and 69 years old in good health. The CDR3 is CASYRTPSSYEQYF. In DNA, the CDR3 is TGTGCCAGCTACAGGACACCCAGCTCCTACGAGCAGTACTTC.